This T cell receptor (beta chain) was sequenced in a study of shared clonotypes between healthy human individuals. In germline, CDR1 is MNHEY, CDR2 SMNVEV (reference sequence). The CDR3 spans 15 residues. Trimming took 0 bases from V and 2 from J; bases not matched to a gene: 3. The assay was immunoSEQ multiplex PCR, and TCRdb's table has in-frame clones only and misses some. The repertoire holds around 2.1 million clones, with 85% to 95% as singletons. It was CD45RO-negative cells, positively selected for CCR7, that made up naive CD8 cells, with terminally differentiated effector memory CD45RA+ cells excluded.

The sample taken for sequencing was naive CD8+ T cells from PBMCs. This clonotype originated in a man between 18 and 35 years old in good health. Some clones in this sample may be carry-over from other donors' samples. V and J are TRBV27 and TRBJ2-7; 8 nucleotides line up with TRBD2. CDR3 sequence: CASSLSAGRAYEQYF. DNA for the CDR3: TGTGCCAGCAGTTTATCGGCCGGGAGGGCCTACGAGCAGTACTTC.